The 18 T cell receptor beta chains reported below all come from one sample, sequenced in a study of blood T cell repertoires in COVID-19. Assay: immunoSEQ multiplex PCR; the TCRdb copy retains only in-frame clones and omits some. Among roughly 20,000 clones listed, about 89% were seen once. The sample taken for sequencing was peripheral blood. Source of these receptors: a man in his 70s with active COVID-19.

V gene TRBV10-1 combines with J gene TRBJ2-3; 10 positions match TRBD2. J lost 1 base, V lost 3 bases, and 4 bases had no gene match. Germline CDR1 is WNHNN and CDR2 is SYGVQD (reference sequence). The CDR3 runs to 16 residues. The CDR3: CASSEGLAGGTDTQYF. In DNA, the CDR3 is TGCGCCAGCAGTGAAGGGCTAGCGGGGGGCACAGATACGCAGTATTTT.

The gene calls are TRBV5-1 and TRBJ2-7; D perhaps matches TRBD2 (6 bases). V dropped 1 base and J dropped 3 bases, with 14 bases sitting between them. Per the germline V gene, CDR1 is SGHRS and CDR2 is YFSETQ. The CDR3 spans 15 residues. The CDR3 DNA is TGCGCCAGCAGCTTGCTTGGCGGGGCTAACTACGAGCAGTACTTC. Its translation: CASSLLGGANYEQYF.

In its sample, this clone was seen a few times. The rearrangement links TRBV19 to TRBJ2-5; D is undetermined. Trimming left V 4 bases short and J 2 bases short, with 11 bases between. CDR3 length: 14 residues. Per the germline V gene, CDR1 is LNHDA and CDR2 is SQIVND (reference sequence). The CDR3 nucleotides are TGTGCCAGTAGTAACCGAGACACACAAGAGACCCAGTACTTC. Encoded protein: CASSNRDTQETQYF. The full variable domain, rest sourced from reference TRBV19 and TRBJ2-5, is DGGITQSPKYLFRKEGQNVTLSCEQNLNHDAMYWYRQDPGQGLRLIYYSQIVNDFQKGDIAEGYSVSREKKESFPLTVTSAQKNPTAFYLCASSNRDTQETQYFGPGTRLLVL.

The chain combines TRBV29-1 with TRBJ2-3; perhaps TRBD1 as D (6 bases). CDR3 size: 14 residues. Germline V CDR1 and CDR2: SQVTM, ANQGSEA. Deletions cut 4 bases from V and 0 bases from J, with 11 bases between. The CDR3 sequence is CSVAQGSSTDTQYF. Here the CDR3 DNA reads TGCAGCGTTGCCCAGGGGTCGAGCACAGATACGCAGTATTTT.

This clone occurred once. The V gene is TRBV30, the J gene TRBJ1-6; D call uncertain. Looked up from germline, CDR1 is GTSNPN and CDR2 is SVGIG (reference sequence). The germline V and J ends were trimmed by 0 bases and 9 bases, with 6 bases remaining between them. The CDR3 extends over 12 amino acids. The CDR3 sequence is CAWSVQISPLHF. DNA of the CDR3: TGTGCCTGGAGTGTACAGATTTCACCCCTCCACTTT.

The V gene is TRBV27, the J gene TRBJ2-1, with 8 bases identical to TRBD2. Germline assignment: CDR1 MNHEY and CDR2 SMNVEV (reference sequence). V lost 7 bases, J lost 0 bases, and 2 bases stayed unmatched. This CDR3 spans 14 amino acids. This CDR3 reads CASKLAGSYNEQFF. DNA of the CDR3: TGTGCCAGCAAGCTAGCGGGCTCCTACAATGAGCAGTTCTTC.

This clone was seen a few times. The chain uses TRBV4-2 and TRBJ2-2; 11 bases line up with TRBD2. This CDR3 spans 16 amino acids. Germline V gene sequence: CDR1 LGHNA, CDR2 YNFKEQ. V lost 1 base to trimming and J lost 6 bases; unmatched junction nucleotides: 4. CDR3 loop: CASSQGYSGGAGELFF. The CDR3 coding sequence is TGTGCCAGCAGCCAAGGATATAGCGGGGGGGCCGGGGAGCTGTTTTTT.

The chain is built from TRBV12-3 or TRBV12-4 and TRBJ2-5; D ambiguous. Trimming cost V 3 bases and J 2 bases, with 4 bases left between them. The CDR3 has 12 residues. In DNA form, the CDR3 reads TGTGCCAGCAGTTTTAGACAAGAGACCCAGTACTTC. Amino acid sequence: CASSFRQETQYF.

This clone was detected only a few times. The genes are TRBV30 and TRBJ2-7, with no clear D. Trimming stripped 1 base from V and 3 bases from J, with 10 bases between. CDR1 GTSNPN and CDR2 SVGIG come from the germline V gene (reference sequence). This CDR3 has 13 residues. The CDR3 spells CAWSGINYYEQYF. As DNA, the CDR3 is TGTGCCTGGAGTGGAATCAACTACTACGAGCAGTACTTC.

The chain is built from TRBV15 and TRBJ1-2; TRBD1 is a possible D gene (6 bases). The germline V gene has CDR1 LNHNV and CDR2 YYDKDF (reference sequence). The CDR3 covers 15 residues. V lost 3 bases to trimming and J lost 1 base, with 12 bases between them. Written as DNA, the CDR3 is TGTGCCACCAGCAGGGGGGCATGGGATAACTATGGCTACACCTTC. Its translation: CATSRGAWDNYGYTF.

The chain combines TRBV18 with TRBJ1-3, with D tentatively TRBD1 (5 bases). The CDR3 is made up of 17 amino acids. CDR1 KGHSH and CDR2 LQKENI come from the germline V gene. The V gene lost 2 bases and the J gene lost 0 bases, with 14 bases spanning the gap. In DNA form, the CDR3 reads TGTGCCAGCTCACCATACTTTGGGACTCACTCTGGAAACACCATATATTTT. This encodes CASSPYFGTHSGNTIYF.

The CDR3 nucleotides are TGTGCCAGCAGTGAGACAGGGTATGGCTACACCTTC. It codes for CASSETGYGYTF. The V gene is TRBV6-1, the J gene TRBJ1-2; 7 bases agree with TRBD1. V trimming: 3 bases; J trimming: 5 bases; junction bases outside the gene matches: 0. The CDR3 consists of 12 residues. The V gene's germline CDR1 is MNHNS and CDR2 SASEGT.

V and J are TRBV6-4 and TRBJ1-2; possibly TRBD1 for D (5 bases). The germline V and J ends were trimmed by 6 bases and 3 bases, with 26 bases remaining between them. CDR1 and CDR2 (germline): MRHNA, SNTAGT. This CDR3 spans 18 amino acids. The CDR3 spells CASREGHRRISFYYGYTF. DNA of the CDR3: TGTGCCAGCAGGGAAGGACACCGCCGGATTTCTTTCTACTATGGCTACACCTTC.

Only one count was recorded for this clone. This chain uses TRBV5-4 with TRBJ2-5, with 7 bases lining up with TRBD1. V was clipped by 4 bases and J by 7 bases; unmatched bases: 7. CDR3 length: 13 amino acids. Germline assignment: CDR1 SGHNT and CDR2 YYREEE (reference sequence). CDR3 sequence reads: CASSPDRTSTQYF. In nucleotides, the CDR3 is TGTGCCAGCAGCCCGGACAGGACGTCGACCCAGTACTTC.

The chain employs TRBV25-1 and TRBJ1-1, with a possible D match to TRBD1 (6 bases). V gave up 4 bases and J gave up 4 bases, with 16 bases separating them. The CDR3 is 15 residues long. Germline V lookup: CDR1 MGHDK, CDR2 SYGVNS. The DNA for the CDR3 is TGTGCCAGCAGTGGGTTACAGGGATGGGGCACTGAAGCTTTCTTT. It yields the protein CASSGLQGWGTEAFF.

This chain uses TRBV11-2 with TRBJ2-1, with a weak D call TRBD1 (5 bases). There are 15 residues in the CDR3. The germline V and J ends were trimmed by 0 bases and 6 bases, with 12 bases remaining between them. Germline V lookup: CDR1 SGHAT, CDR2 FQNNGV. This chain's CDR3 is CASSLEGALGNEQFF. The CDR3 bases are TGTGCCAGCAGCTTAGAAGGGGCGCTCGGCAATGAGCAGTTCTTC.

The CDR3: CASSLGDRSYGYTF. CDR3 DNA: TGCGCCAGCAGCCTCGGGGACAGGAGCTATGGCTACACCTTC. The chain links TRBV5-1 to TRBJ1-2, with 8 nucleotides matching TRBD1. The CDR3 contains 14 residues. CDR1 SGHRS and CDR2 YFSETQ come from the germline V gene. With V trimmed by 4 bases and J by 4 bases, 6 bases remained unmatched.

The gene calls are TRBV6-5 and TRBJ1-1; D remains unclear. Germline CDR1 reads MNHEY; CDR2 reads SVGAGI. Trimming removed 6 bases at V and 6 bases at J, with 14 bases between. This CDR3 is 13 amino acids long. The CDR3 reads CASSKEVPAEAFF. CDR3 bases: TGTGCCAGCAGCAAGGAGGTTCCGGCTGAAGCTTTCTTT.